These 24 T cell receptor beta chains share one sample of origin, sequenced in a study of T cells in Graves' hyperthyroidism and ophthalmopathy. TCR beta CDR3 sequences were amplified from RNA transcripts. First-round RT-PCR of the TCR CDR3 relied on the HTBI primer set. One entry per CDR3 protein, called by TCRdb with MiXCR from the multiplex PCR reads. Of about 600,000 distinct CDR3 sequences in the sample, 16% were seen once. The sample consisted of blood. These receptors were collected from a woman aged 40 to 55 with Graves' ophthalmopathy.

Ten or more counts support this clonotype. The rearrangement joins TRBV5-1 to TRBJ2-5; 7 positions agree with TRBD1. The J segment lost 2 bases and the V segment lost 5 bases, leaving 6 bases of the junction unmatched. The CDR3 is 14 amino acids. Germline assignment: CDR1 SGHRS and CDR2 YFSETQ. The CDR3 nucleotides are TGCGCCAGCAGACCACAGGGGAGTCAAGAGACCCAGTACTTC. It codes for CASRPQGSQETQYF.

This clonotype has ten or more counts. The chain carries TRBV11-2 and TRBJ2-7, with unresolved D. In germline, CDR1 is SGHAT, CDR2 FQNNGV. CDR3 size: 15 residues. The V and J ends lost 2 bases and 0 bases respectively, with 11 bases between them. CDR3 nucleotide sequence: TGTGCCAGCAGCTTACTCGGCCCCTACTCCTACGAGCAGTACTTC. Translated: CASSLLGPYSYEQYF.

This clonotype has ten or more counts. The chain's CDR3 is CASRMGATEQFF. The CDR3 region has the DNA TGTGCCAGCAGAATGGGGGCAACTGAGCAGTTCTTC. This chain connects TRBV2 to TRBJ2-1; possibly TRBD1 for D (6 bases). Germline assignment: CDR1 SNHLY and CDR2 FYNNEI. This CDR3 has 12 amino acids. Trimming removed 6 bases at V and 9 bases at J, with 12 bases between. The full variable domain, with the rest looked up from reference TRBV2 and TRBJ2-1, is EPEVTQTPSHQVTQMGQEVILRCVPISNHLYFYWYRQILGQKVEFLVSFYNNEISEKSEIFDDQFSVERPDGSNFTLKIRSTKLEDSAMYFCASRMGATEQFFGPGTRLTVL.

This clonotype has only a few counts. The rearrangement uses TRBV7-8 and TRBJ2-7, with D tentatively TRBD1 (5 bases). This CDR3 region has 16 residues. V was pared by 1 base and J by 4 bases, with 17 bases between. Germline CDR1 SGHVS, CDR2 FQNEAQ. For the CDR3, the DNA is TGTGCCAGCAGCTTAGACAGGACACCTACGGGTTACGAGCAGTACTTC. The encoded protein is CASSLDRTPTGYEQYF.

The chain recombines TRBV19 with TRBJ1-1; D is uncertain. Germline V lookup: CDR1 LNHDA, CDR2 SQIVND (reference sequence). This CDR3 spans 13 amino acids. The chain's CDR3 is CVAIDEENTEAFF. The CDR3 DNA reads TGTGTCGCAATTGACGAGGAGAACACTGAAGCTTTCTTT.

This clonotype was seen a handful of times. In DNA, the CDR3 is TGCAGTGCTAGAGACAGGCGACTAAGGTCGAACACCGGGGAGCTGTTTTTT. Translation: CSARDRRLRSNTGELFF. The chain is built from TRBV20-1 and TRBJ2-2, with D perhaps TRBD2 (5 bases). With 0 bases removed from V and 0 bases from J, the gap between germline ends came to 14 bases. Germline V CDR1 and CDR2: DFQATT, SNEGSKA (reference sequence). The CDR3 sequence is 17 residues long.

This chain links TRBV9 with TRBJ2-3; TRBD2 matches 7 bases. CDR3 size: 15 residues. Per the germline V gene, CDR1 is SGDLS and CDR2 is YYNGEE. Trimming at V came to 4 bases and at J to 1 base, leaving 6 bases not matched to a gene. The CDR3 coding sequence is TGTGCCAGCAGCCTAGGGGAGGGGCGCACAGATACGCAGTATTTT. This translates into CASSLGEGRTDTQYF.

The gene calls are TRBV20-1 and TRBJ2-3; D possibly corresponds to TRBD1 (5 bases). Germline CDR1 reads DFQATT; CDR2 reads SNEGSKA (reference sequence). The CDR3 runs to 11 residues. V was trimmed by 5 bases and J by 11 bases, leaving 14 bases between them. The CDR3 sequence: CSASREFKQYF. The CDR3 DNA follows: TGCAGTGCTTCCAGGGAATTTAAGCAGTATTTT.

The chain employs TRBV9 and TRBJ2-5; D gene unclear. The CDR3 sequence is 14 residues long. Trimming took off 1 base at V and 5 bases at J, with 12 bases between the two ends. In germline, CDR1 is SGDLS, CDR2 YYNGEE. This chain's CDR3 is CASSVSPPSETQYF. In DNA form, the CDR3 reads TGTGCCAGCAGCGTATCTCCCCCGAGTGAGACCCAGTACTTC.

This clonotype turned up a few times. The rearrangement uses TRBV6-1 and TRBJ2-2; 8 bases map to TRBD1. The V segment lost 6 bases and the J segment 2 bases; nucleotides outside the gene matches: 20. Germline V gene sequence: CDR1 MNHNS, CDR2 SASEGT. This CDR3 has 20 residues. CDR3 sequence: CASSDRDRTSSGHNTGELFF. The CDR3 region has the DNA TGTGCCAGCAGCGACCGGGACAGGACATCGTCAGGACATAACACCGGGGAGCTGTTTTTT.

The chain couples TRBV4-2 to TRBJ1-5; tentatively, D is TRBD1 (5 bases). Germline lookup yields CDR1 LGHNA and CDR2 YNFKEQ. V was cut by 0 bases and J by 7 bases, with 19 bases left in between. The CDR3 has 17 residues. The CDR3 coding sequence is TGTGCCAGCAGCCAAGATGAGCATTGGGGCGAGGGACAGCCCCAGCATTTT. This translates into CASSQDEHWGEGQPQHF.

There are a few counts of this clonotype. This chain joins TRBV7-9 and TRBJ2-7; 11 nucleotides match TRBD1. Looked up from germline, CDR1 is SEHNR and CDR2 is FQNEAQ (reference sequence). The CDR3 contains 20 residues. Unmatched junction bases numbered 13, after V lost 0 bases and J lost 0 bases. DNA for the CDR3: TGTGCCAGCAGCTTAGCGACTCCCGGGACAGGGGGTGGAAACTCCTACGAGCAGTACTTC. Amino acid sequence: CASSLATPGTGGGNSYEQYF.

This clonotype has more than one count but fewer than ten. The rearrangement links TRBV6-2 or TRBV6-3 to TRBJ2-1; perhaps D is TRBD1 or TRBD2 (5 bases each). Deletions cut 7 bases from V and 10 bases from J, with 17 bases between. Germline V lookup: CDR1 MNHEY, CDR2 SVGEGT. The CDR3 is made up of 13 amino acids. The CDR3 DNA reads TGTGCCAGCAAACCCCCGGGACGCCGCGAGCAGTTCTTC. Translating it yields CASKPPGRREQFF.

This clonotype has at least ten counts. This rearrangement joins TRBV2 to TRBJ1-5; D gene unclear. V was trimmed by 2 bases and J by 0 bases, leaving 8 bases between them. The germline V gene encodes CDR1 SNHLY and CDR2 FYNNEI. The CDR3 totals 15 residues. CDR3 amino acids: CASSESGGSNQPQHF. The CDR3, as DNA: TGTGCCAGCAGTGAATCGGGCGGTAGCAATCAGCCCCAGCATTTT.

This clonotype was picked up many times. V and J are TRBV15 and TRBJ2-1; 9 nucleotides agree with TRBD1. Germline loops: CDR1 LNHNV, CDR2 YYDKDF (reference sequence). The CDR3 covers 15 residues. V lost 4 bases and J lost 4; bases outside the gene matches: 5. CDR3 nucleotide sequence: TGTGCCACCAGCACCTCCGGGACAGGGTACAATGAGCAGTTCTTC. It codes for CATSTSGTGYNEQFF.

This CDR3 is CASSLASPNYEQYF. CDR3 coding DNA: TGTGCCAGCAGCTTAGCGAGTCCCAACTACGAGCAGTACTTC. This chain links TRBV7-9 with TRBJ2-7; D not resolved. Deletions cut 0 bases from V and 3 bases from J, with 9 bases between. The CDR3 length is 14 residues. Germline CDR1 and CDR2: SEHNR and FQNEAQ (reference sequence).

This clonotype occurred many times. The rearrangement uses TRBV3-1 and TRBJ1-4; D gene ambiguous. The CDR3 runs to 13 residues. Trimming left V 0 bases short and J 12 bases short, with 11 bases between. The germline V gene has CDR1 LGHDT and CDR2 YNNKEL (reference sequence). CDR3 DNA: TGTGCCAGCAGCCAAGATCCGGGTGTTGAACTGTTTTTT. As protein: CASSQDPGVELFF.

The chain is built from TRBV19 and TRBJ1-6, with D unresolved. Germline V CDR1 and CDR2: LNHDA, SQIVND (reference sequence). The CDR3 covers 15 residues. The V gene lost 7 bases and the J gene lost 9 bases, with 19 bases spanning the gap. The CDR3 sequence: CASTDRVMEFSPLHF. The CDR3 bases are TGTGCCAGTACTGATCGAGTGATGGAGTTTTCACCCCTCCACTTT.

This clonotype occurred many times. The chain is built from TRBV18 and TRBJ1-1; D not certain. With 0 bases removed from V and 1 base from J, the gap between germline ends came to 6 bases. Germline V gene lookup returns CDR1 KGHSH and CDR2 LQKENI. CDR3 length equals 14 residues. CDR3 DNA sequence: TGTGCCAGCTCACCACCTGAGGGGAACACTGAAGCTTTCTTT. Translation: CASSPPEGNTEAFF. Full variable domain (missing parts from reference TRBV18 and TRBJ1-1): NAGVMQNPRHLVRRRGQEARLRCSPMKGHSHVYWYRQLPEEGLKFMVYLQKENIIDESGMPKERFSAEFPKEGPSILRIQQVVRGDSAAYFCASSPPEGNTEAFFGQGTRLTVV.

There are many counts of this clonotype. The chain has TRBV10-3 and TRBJ2-5; possible D gene TRBD1, 6 bases. The germline V gene encodes CDR1 ENHRY and CDR2 SYGVKD. V was clipped by 5 bases and J by 4 bases, with 11 bases between them. This CDR3 spans 13 amino acids. Here the CDR3 DNA reads TGTGCCATCAGTTTACAGGGTGGAGAGACCCAGTACTTC. Translated, it gives CAISLQGGETQYF.

V is TRBV20-1 and J is TRBJ2-2; D possibly corresponds to TRBD2 (7 bases). Trimming stripped 6 bases from V and 2 bases from J, with 16 bases between. Germline CDR1 DFQATT, CDR2 SNEGSKA (reference sequence). The CDR3 is 15 residues long. CDR3: CSASRGGFNTGELFF. The CDR3 DNA reads as TGCAGTGCCTCAAGGGGGGGCTTTAACACCGGGGAGCTGTTTTTT.

The gene calls are TRBV20-1 and TRBJ1-1; D gene ambiguous. The CDR3 runs 15 residues. Trimming shortened V by 0 bases and J by 0 bases, and 11 bases separated the two germline ends. CDR1 DFQATT and CDR2 SNEGSKA come from the germline V gene (reference sequence). In DNA, the CDR3 is TGCAGTGCTAGAGATCAGACACGGCTGAACACTGAAGCTTTCTTT. Its protein is CSARDQTRLNTEAFF.

In its sample, this clonotype was seen many times. The chain recombines TRBV4-1 with TRBJ1-1; D is unclear. CDR3 length: 14 amino acids. CDR1 and CDR2 (germline): MGHRA, YSYEKL. V lost 4 bases to trimming and J lost 2 bases, with 11 bases between them. The CDR3 DNA is TGCGCCAGCAGCCGGGGTGACGGAAACACTGAAGCTTTCTTT. It yields the protein CASSRGDGNTEAFF.

The rearrangement joins TRBV6-1 to TRBJ1-2; D ambiguous. This CDR3 has 15 amino acids. CDR1 and CDR2 (germline): MNHNS, SASEGT. V was cut by 2 bases and J by 5 bases, with 15 bases left in between. CDR3 DNA: TGTGCCAGCAGTGAAAGTAGGAGACTCTTTTATGGCTACACCTTC. Amino acids: CASSESRRLFYGYTF.